This TCR beta chain was sequenced during a study of CD8+ T cells in alopecia areata. Extracted RNA was reverse transcribed into cDNA, the sequencing template. Measured with immunoSEQ multiplex PCR; TCRdb has only the in-frame clones, and not every one. The table has 90,000 to 100,000 clones, nearly 45% seen once; the top ten hold 0.79%. The CDR3 length is 11 residues. Germline V CDR1 and CDR2: SNHLY, FYNNEI. Trimming shortened V by 5 bases and J by 8 bases, and 9 bases separated the two germline ends. Sequences were obtained from CD4+ T cells sorted from blood. The sequence was obtained from a human donor with alopecia areata. This chain joins TRBV2 and TRBJ1-2; no clear D. The CDR3 DNA follows: TGTGCCAGCAGTCCCCTAGAAGGCTACACCTTC. As protein: CASSPLEGYTF.